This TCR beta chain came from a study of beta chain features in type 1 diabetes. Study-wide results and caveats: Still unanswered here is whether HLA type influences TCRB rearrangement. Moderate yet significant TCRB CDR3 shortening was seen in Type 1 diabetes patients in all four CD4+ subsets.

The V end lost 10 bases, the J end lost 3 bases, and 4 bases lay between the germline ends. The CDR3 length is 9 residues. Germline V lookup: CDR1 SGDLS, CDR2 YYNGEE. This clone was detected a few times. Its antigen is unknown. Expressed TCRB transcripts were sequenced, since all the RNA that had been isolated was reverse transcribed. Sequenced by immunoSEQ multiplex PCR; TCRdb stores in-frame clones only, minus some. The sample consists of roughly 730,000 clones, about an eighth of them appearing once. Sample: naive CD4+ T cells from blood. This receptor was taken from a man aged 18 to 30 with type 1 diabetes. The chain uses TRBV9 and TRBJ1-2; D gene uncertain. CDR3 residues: CAGDYGYTF. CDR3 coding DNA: TGTGCCGGAGACTATGGCTACACCTTC. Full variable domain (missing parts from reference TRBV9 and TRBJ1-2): DSGVTQTPKHLITATGQRVTLRCSPRSGDLSVYWYQQSLDQGLQFLIQYYNGEERAKGNILERFSAQQFPDLHSELNLSSLELGDSALYFCAGDYGYTFGSGTRLTVV.